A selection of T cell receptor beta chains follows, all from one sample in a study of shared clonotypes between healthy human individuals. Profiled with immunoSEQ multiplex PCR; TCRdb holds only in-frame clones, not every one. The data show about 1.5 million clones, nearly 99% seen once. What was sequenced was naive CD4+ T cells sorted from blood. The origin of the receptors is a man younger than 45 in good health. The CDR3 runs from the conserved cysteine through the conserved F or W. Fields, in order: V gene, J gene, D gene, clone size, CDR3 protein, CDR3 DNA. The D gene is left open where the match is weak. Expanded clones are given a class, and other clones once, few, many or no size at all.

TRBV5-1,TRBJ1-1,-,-,CASSHSTAPTEAFF,TGCGCCAGCAGCCATAGCACAGCCCCCACTGAAGCTTTCTTT
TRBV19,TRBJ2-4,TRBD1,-,CASSRTGVSKNIQYF,TGTGCCAGTAGTAGAACAGGGGTTTCCAAAAACATTCAGTACTTC
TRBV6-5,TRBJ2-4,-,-,CASSYSPAKMIQYF,TGTGCCAGCAGTTACTCTCCCGCAAAAATGATTCAGTACTTC
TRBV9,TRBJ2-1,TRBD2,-,CASSGDSGRAGGNEQFF,TGTGCCAGCAGCGGGGATAGCGGGAGGGCTGGGGGGAATGAGCAGTTCTTC
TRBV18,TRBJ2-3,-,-,CASSASTDTQYF,TGTGCCAGCTCAGCCAGCACAGATACGCAGTATTTT
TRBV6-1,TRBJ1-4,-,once,CASSETQRVKLFF,TGTGCCAGCAGTGAAACTCAGAGGGTCAAACTGTTTTTT
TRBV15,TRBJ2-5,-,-,CATSRVRGTSRMTQYF,TGTGCCACCAGCAGAGTAAGAGGGACTTCCCGAATGACCCAGTACTTC
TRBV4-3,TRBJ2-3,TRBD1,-,CASSQVPRQGPDTQYF,TGCGCCAGCAGCCAAGTCCCACGACAGGGGCCAGATACGCAGTATTTT
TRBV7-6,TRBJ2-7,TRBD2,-,CASSPTPLAGVPYEQYF,TGTGCCAGCAGCCCAACCCCACTAGCGGGAGTTCCGTACGAGCAGTACTTC
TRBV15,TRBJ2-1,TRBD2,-,CATSRGTSYNEQFF,TGTGCCACCAGCAGGGGGACTAGCTACAATGAGCAGTTCTTC
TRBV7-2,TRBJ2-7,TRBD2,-,CASSLATSGRGRREQYF,TGTGCCAGCAGCTTAGCGACTAGCGGGAGGGGAAGGCGGGAGCAGTACTTC
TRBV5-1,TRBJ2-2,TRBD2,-,CASSSGTSVNTGELFF,TGCGCCAGCAGCTCCGGGACTAGCGTGAACACCGGGGAGCTGTTTTTT
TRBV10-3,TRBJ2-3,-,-,CAISEKRSAFPLGTDTQYF,TGTGCCATCAGTGAGAAGCGTTCCGCCTTTCCACTTGGCACAGATACGCAGTATTTT
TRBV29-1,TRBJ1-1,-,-,CSVGLGQGNTEAFF,TGCAGCGTGGGACTGGGGCAGGGGAACACTGAAGCTTTCTTT
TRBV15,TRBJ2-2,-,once,CATSSFKGLNTGELFF,TGTGCCACCAGCAGCTTTAAGGGTTTGAACACCGGGGAGCTGTTTTTT
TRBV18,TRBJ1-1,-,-,CASSVTYRVMNTEAFF,TGTGCCAGCTCAGTCACATACAGGGTTATGAACACTGAAGCTTTCTTT
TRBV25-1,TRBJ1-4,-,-,CASSETRDSEKLFF,TGTGCCAGCAGTGAGACCCGAGACAGCGAAAAACTGTTTTTT
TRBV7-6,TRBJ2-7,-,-,CASSPPQMSGTGTYEQYF,TGTGCCAGCAGCCCCCCGCAGATGTCCGGGACGGGAACCTACGAGCAGTACTTC
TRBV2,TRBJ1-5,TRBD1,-,CASTKRDRTNQPQHF,TGTGCCAGCACAAAACGGGACAGGACGAATCAGCCCCAGCATTTT